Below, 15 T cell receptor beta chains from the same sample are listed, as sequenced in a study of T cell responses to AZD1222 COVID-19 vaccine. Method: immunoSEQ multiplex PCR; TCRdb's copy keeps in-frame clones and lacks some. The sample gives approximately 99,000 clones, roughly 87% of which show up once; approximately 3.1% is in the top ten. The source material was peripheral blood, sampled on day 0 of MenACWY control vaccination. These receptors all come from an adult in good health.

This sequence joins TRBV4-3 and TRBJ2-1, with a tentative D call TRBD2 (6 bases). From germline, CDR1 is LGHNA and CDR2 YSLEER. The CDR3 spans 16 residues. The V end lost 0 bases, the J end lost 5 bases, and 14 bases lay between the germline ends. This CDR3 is CASSQDLGRGHNEQFF. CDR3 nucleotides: TGCGCCAGCAGCCAAGATCTGGGGCGGGGCCACAATGAGCAGTTCTTC.

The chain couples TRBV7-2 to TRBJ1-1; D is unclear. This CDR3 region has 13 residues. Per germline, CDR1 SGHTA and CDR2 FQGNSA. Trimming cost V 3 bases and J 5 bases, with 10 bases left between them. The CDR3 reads CASSFAVRTEAFF. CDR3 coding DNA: TGTGCCAGCAGCTTTGCAGTGAGGACTGAAGCTTTCTTT.

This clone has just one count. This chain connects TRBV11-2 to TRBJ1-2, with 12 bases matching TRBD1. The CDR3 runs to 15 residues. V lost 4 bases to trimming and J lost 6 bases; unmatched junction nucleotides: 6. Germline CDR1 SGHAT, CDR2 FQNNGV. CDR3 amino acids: CASSSPGQGADGYTF. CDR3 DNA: TGTGCCAGCAGCTCCCCGGGACAGGGGGCGGATGGCTACACCTTC. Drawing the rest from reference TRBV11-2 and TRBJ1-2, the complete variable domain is EAGVAQSPRYKIIEKRQSVAFWCNPISGHATLYWYQQILGQGPKLLIQFQNNGVVDDSQLPKDRFSAERLKGVDSTLKIQPAKLEDSAVYLCASSSPGQGADGYTFGSGTRLTVV.

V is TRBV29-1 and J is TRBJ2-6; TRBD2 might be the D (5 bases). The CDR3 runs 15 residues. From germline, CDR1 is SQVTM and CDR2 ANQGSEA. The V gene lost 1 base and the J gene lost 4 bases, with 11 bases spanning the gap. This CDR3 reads CSVEGGAWGANVLTF. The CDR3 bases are TGCAGCGTTGAAGGGGGAGCGTGGGGGGCCAACGTCCTGACTTTC.

CDR3 amino acids: CASSEAGTEEDTIYF. CDR3 coding DNA: TGTGCCAGCAGCGAGGCCGGGACGGAGGAAGACACCATATATTTT. This sequence joins TRBV7-9 and TRBJ1-3; TRBD1 might be the D (5 bases). Deletions cut 5 bases from V and 8 bases from J, with 19 bases between. The germline CDR1 and CDR2 sequences are SEHNR and FQNEAQ (reference sequence). The CDR3 has 15 amino acids.

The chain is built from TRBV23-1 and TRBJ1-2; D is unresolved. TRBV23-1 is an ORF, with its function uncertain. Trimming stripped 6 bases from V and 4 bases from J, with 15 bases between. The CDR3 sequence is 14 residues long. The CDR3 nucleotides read TGCGCCAGCAGCCTCCTGGGCCGTCCCTATGGCTACACCTTC. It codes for CASSLLGRPYGYTF.

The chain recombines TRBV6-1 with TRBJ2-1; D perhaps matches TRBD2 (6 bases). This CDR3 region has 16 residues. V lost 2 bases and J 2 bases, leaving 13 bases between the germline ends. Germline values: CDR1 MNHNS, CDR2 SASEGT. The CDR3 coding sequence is TGTGCCAGCAGTGAATCGGAGGGCCGGACCTACAATGAGCAGTTCTTC. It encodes CASSESEGRTYNEQFF.

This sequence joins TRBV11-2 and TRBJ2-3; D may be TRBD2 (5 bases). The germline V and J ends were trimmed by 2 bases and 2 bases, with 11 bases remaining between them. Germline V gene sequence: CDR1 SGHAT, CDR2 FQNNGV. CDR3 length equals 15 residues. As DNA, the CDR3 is TGTGCCAGCAGCTTAAAAAGCGGTTACACAGATACGCAGTATTTT. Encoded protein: CASSLKSGYTDTQYF.

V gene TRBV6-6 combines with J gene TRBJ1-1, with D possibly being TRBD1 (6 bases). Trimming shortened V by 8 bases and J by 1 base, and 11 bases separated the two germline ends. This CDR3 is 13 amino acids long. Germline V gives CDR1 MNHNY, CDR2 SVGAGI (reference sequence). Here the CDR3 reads CASGGHQNTEAFF. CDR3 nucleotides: TGTGCCAGCGGGGGACATCAGAACACTGAAGCTTTCTTT.

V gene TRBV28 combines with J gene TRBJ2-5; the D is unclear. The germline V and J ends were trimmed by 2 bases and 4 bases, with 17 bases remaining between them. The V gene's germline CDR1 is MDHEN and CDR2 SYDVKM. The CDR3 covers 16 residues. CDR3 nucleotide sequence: TGTGCCAGCAGTTTAGAGTCAGGTACATCCCGAGAGACCCAGTACTTC. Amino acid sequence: CASSLESGTSRETQYF.

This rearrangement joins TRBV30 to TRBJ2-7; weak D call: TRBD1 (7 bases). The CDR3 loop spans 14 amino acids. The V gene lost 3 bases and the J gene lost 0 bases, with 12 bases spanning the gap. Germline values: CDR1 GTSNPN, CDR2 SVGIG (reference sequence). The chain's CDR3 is CAWRGGQLSYEQYF. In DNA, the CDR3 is TGTGCCTGGAGGGGGGGACAGCTCTCCTACGAGCAGTACTTC.

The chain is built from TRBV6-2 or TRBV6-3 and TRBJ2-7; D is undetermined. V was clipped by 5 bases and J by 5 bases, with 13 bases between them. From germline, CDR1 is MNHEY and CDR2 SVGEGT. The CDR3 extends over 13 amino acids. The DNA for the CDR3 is TGTGCCAGCAGTCCCGCGTCCTACGACGAGCAGTACTTC. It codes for CASSPASYDEQYF.

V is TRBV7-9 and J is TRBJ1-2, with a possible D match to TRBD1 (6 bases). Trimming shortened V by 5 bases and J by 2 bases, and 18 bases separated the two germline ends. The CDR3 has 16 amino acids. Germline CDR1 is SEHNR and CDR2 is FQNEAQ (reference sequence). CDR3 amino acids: CASSQPGGQINYGYTF. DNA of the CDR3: TGTGCCAGCAGCCAACCCGGAGGACAGATAAACTATGGCTACACCTTC.

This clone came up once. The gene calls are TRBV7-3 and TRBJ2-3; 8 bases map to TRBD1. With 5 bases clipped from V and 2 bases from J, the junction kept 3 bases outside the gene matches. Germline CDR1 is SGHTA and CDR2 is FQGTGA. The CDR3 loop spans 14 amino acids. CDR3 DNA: TGTGCCAGCAGCCCGACAGGGGCCACAGATACGCAGTATTTT. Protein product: CASSPTGATDTQYF.

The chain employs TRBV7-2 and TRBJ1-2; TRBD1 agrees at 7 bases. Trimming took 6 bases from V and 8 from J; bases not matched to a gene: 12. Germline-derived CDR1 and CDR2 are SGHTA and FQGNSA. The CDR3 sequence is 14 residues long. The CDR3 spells CASRPQTGQGGYTF. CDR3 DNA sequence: TGTGCCAGCAGGCCACAGACAGGGCAAGGCGGCTACACCTTC.